This T cell receptor beta chain was captured by sequencing in a study of blood T cells in healthy people across ages. This clonotype was counted only a few times. The antigen is undetermined. Overall study results and limits: It was held that diversity estimates obtained from one million T cells represented underestimates.

Alongside a J-beta primer mix, a sample-barcoded 5' primer served in a second PCR lasting roughly 6 to 11 cycles. TCRdb analysed the 5' RACE reads with MiXCR anew, one entry per CDR3 protein. Of 1,500,000 or so distinct CDR3 sequences listed, approximately 59% are singletons. There are 12 residues in the CDR3. V was trimmed by 4 bases and J by 9 bases, leaving 11 bases between them. The germline V gene has CDR1 SGHKS and CDR2 YYEKEE (reference sequence). The source is a man aged 18 to 35 in good health. Sequencing input: blood. This chain links TRBV5-5 with TRBJ2-1; D remains ambiguous. CDR3 DNA: TGTGCCAGCAGCGTGGCGGTGGGTGAGCAGTTCTTC. It yields the protein CASSVAVGEQFF.